Sequencing of this T cell receptor (beta chain) was carried out in a study of CD8+CD57+ T cells in acquired aplastic anemia. Using genomic DNA as the template, TCR beta VDJ and CDR3 profiling was carried out. TCRdb re-derived calls from the reads in MiXCR, one entry per CDR3 protein. Of about 400,000 distinct CDR3 sequences listed, around 68% were seen once; the top ten hold 3% to 4.5%. CDR3 length equals 15 residues. Trimming took 7 bases from V and 2 from J, leaving 16 bases between them. The germline gives CDR1 SGHTA, CDR2 FQGTGA. The receptor comes from a human donor in good health, serving as a control. The chain recombines TRBV7-3 with TRBJ2-3, with D possibly TRBD2 on 5 matching bases. The sequencing sample was made of sorted CD4+, CD8+, or CD8+CD57+ T cells (not recorded which) from PBMCs. CDR3 coding DNA: TGTGCCAGCATCCCGAGGGCCCAGGCCACAGATACGCAGTATTTT. Translated: CASIPRAQATDTQYF.